This T cell receptor beta chain was observed in a study of cytomegalovirus exposure and HLA in healthy donors. Concerning this clone: The antigen is undetermined.

The CDR3 contains 15 residues. V was clipped by 5 bases and J by 2 bases, with 14 bases between them. Germline V gene lookup returns CDR1 MDHEN and CDR2 SYDVKM. TCRdb's table, derived via immunoSEQ multiplex PCR, lists solely in-frame clones and lacks some. The sample contains 70,000 or so clones, about 90% of which appear only once. Study results and caveats: The study listed roughly 160 cytomegalovirus-associated TCR beta chains.

V is TRBV28 and J is TRBJ2-3, with D possibly being TRBD2 (5 bases). The sample comprised PBMCs. This receptor was obtained from a young man in good health and CMV-seronegative. As DNA, the CDR3 is TGTGCCAGCAGTAGAAGCGGCGAAACCACAGATACGCAGTATTTT. As protein: CASSRSGETTDTQYF.